The 4 T cell receptor beta chains presented below share a single source sample, sequenced in a study of cytomegalovirus exposure and HLA in healthy donors. A multiplex PCR was run with 60 Vbeta primers and 13 Jbeta primers. TCRdb keeps only in-frame clones here, not all; method: immunoSEQ multiplex PCR. In the table there are about 200,000 clones, around 88% of which are singletons. Sequences were obtained from PBMCs. Receptors were obtained from a woman aged 30 to 39 in good health and CMV-seronegative.

This sequence joins TRBV7-2 and TRBJ2-7; D not certain. Germline loops: CDR1 SGHTA, CDR2 FQGNSA. The CDR3 spans 12 residues. V gave up 3 bases and J gave up 3 bases, with 6 bases separating them. Here the CDR3 DNA reads TGTGCCAGCAGCTTTAGTAACTACGAGCAGTACTTC. Translation gives CASSFSNYEQYF.

Notes on this clone: This sample also contains other DNA sequences that code for the same CDR3. The chain couples TRBV5-1 to TRBJ2-1; TRBD2 is a possible D gene (6 bases). The CDR3 loop spans 13 amino acids. Germline CDR1 SGHRS, CDR2 YFSETQ. Trimming left V 0 bases short and J 6 bases short, with 7 bases between. The CDR3 here is CASSLGSGNEQFF. In DNA, the CDR3 is TGCGCCAGCAGCTTGGGTAGCGGCAATGAGCAGTTCTTC.

The rearrangement links TRBV5-1 to TRBJ1-1; TRBD1 matches 7 bases. With V trimmed by 3 bases and J by 5 bases, 4 bases remained unmatched. The CDR3 extends over 13 amino acids. Germline V gene sequence: CDR1 SGHRS, CDR2 YFSETQ. The CDR3 sequence: CASSSDRETEAFF. The CDR3 region has the DNA TGCGCCAGCAGCTCAGACAGGGAGACTGAAGCTTTCTTT.

This rearrangement joins TRBV7-8 to TRBJ2-3, with 9 positions matching TRBD1. The CDR3 runs to 16 residues. Trimming at V came to 3 bases and at J to 5 bases, leaving 9 bases not matched to a gene. CDR1 is SGHVS and CDR2 is FQNEAQ in the germline V gene. CDR3 amino acids: CASSFDRGISEDTQYF. The CDR3 DNA is TGTGCCAGCAGCTTCGACAGGGGGATTTCAGAAGATACGCAGTATTTT.